The clone carrying this TCR beta chain occurred many times. TCRdb reprocessed the 5' RACE reads with MiXCR, giving one entry per CDR3 protein. Of about 81,000 distinct CDR3 sequences listed, 3.5% to 5.5% are singletons. Time point described: longitudinal time-point 3. Germline V gene lookup returns CDR1 LGHNA and CDR2 YNFKEQ. The V gene lost 5 bases and the J gene lost 7 bases, with 11 bases spanning the gap. This CDR3 contains 12 residues. The data were taken from a study of neurological immune-mediated disorders. The sample consisted of PBMCs. This sequence joins TRBV4-2 and TRBJ1-2; D unclear. This TCR was recovered from a woman aged 55-70 years with multiple sclerosis. The CDR3 here is CASSFPGGGYTF. In nucleotides, the CDR3 is TGTGCCAGCAGCTTTCCGGGAGGTGGCTACACCTTC.